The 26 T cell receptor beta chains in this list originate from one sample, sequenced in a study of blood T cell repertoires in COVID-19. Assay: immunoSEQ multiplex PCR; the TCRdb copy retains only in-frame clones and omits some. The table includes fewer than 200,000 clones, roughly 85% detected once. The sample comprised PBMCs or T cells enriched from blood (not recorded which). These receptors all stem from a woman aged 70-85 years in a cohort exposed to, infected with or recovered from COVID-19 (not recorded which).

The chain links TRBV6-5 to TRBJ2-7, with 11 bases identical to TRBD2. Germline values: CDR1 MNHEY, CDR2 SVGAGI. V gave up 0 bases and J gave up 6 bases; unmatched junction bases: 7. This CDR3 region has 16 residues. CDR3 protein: CASSYSLLAGAVEQYF. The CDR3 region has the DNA TGTGCCAGCAGTTACTCATTACTAGCGGGAGCCGTCGAGCAGTACTTC.

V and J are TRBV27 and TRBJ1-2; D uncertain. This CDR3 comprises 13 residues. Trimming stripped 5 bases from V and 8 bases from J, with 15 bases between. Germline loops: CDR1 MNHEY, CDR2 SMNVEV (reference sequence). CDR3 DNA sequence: TGTGCCAGCAGTCCGACAATGGGGAGCGGCTACACCTTC. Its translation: CASSPTMGSGYTF.

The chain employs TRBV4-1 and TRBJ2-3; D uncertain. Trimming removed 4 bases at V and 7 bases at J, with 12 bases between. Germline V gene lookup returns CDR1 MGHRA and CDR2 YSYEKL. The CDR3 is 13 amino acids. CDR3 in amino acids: CASSLQSAYTQYF. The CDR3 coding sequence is TGCGCCAGCAGCCTCCAATCAGCGTATACGCAGTATTTT.

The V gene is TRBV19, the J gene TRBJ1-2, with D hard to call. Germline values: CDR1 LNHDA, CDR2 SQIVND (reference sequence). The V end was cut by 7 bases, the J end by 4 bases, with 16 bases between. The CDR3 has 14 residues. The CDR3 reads CASNDWERGYGYTF. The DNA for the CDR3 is TGTGCCAGTAATGATTGGGAACGGGGCTATGGCTACACCTTC.

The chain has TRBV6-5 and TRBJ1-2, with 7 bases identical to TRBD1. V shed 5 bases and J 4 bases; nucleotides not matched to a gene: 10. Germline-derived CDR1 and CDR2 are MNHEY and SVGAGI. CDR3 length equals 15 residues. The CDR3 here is CASSPHEGGGYGYTF. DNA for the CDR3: TGTGCCAGCAGTCCCCACGAAGGGGGCGGCTATGGCTACACCTTC.

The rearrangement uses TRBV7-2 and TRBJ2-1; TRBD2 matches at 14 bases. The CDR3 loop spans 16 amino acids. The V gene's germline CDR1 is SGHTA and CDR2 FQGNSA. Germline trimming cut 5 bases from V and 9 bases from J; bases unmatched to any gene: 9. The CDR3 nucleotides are TGTGCCAGCAGCCAAAGCGGACTAGCGGGAGGAGGTGAGCAGTTCTTC. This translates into CASSQSGLAGGGEQFF.

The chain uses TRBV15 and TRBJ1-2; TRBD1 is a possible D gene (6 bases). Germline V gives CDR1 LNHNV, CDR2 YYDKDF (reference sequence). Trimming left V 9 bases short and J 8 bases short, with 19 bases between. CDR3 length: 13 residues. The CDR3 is CATARSGQRGYTF. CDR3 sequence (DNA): TGTGCCACTGCACGTTCCGGACAGAGGGGCTACACCTTC. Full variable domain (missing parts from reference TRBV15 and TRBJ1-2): DAMVIQNPRYQVTQFGKPVTLSCSQTLNHNVMYWYQQKSSQAPKLLFHYYDKDFNNEADTPDNFQSRRPNTSFCFLDIRSPGLGDTAMYLCATARSGQRGYTFGSGTRLTVV.

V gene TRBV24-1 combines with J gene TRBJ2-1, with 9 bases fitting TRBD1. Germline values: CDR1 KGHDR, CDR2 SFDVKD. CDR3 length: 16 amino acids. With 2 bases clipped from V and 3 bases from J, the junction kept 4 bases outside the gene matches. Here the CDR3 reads CATSDYNRGLYNEQFF. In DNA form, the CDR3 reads TGTGCCACCAGTGATTACAACAGGGGGCTCTACAATGAGCAGTTCTTC.

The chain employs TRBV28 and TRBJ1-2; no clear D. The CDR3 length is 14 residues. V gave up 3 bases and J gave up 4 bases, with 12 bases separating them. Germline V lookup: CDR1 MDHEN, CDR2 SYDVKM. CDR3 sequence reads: CASSLPGSSYGYTF. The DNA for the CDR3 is TGTGCCAGCAGTTTGCCGGGTTCTAGCTATGGCTACACCTTC.

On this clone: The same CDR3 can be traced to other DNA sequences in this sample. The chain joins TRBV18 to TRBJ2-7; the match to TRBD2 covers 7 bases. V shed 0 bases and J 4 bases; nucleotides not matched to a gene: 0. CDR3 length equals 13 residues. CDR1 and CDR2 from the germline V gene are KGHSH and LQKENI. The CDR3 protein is CASSPPGGYEQYF. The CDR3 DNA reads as TGTGCCAGCTCACCACCGGGGGGGTACGAGCAGTACTTC.

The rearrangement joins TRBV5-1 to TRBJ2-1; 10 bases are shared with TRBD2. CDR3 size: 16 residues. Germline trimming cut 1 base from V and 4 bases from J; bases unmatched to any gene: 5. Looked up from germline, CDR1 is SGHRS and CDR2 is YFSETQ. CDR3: CASSLPAGGSYNEQFF. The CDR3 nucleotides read TGCGCCAGCAGCTTGCCAGCGGGAGGGTCTTACAATGAGCAGTTCTTC. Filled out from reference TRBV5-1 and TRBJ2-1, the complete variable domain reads KAGVTQTPRYLIKTRGQQVTLSCSPISGHRSVSWYQQTPGQGLQFLFEYFSETQRNKGNFPGRFSGRQFSNSRSEMNVSTLELGDSALYLCASSLPAGGSYNEQFFGPGTRLTVL.

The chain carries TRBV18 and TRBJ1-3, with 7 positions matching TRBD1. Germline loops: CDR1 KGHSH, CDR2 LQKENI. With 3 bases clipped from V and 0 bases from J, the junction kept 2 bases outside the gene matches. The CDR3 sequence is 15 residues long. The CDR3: CASSPGQSSGNTIYF. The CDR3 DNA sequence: TGTGCCAGCTCACCGGGACAGAGCTCTGGAAACACCATATATTTT.

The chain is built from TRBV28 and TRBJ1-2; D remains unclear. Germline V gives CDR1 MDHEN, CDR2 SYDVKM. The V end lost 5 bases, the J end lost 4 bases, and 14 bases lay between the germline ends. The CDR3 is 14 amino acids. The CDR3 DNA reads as TGTGCCAGCAGTGCCCCGAAGGGAGGCTATGGCTACACCTTC. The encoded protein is CASSAPKGGYGYTF.

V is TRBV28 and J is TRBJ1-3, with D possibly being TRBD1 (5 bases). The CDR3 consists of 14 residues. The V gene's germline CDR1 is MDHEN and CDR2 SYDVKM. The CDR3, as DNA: TGTGGATCTGTGCCCGGAATTAGGGGATACACCATATATTTT. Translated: CGSVPGIRGYTIYF.

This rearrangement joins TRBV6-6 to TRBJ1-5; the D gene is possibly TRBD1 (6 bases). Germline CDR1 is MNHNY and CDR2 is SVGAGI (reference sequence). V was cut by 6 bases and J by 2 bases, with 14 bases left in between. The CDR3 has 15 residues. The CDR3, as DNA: TGTGCCAGCAGCTCAACAGGGCTCGGCAATCAGCCCCAGCATTTT. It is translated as CASSSTGLGNQPQHF.

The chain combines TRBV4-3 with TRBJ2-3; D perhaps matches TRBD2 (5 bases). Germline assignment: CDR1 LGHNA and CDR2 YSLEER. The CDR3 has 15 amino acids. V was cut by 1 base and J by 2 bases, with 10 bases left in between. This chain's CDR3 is CASSQGAALTDTQYF. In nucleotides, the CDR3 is TGCGCCAGCAGCCAAGGAGCGGCCCTCACAGATACGCAGTATTTT.

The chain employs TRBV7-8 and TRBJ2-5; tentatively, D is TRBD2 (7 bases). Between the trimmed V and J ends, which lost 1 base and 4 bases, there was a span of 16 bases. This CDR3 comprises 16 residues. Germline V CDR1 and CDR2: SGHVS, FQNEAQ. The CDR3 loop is CASSLVGGGVVETQYF. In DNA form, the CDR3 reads TGTGCCAGCAGCTTAGTTGGGGGGGGCGTGGTAGAGACCCAGTACTTC.

CDR3 bases: TGTGCCAGCAGCCAAACAGGGGCCTCCTGGGGCTACACCTTC. This codes for CASSQTGASWGYTF. The gene calls are TRBV3-1 (or the pseudogene TRBV3-2) and TRBJ1-2; 7 bases are shared with TRBD1. Germline-derived CDR1 and CDR2 are LGHDT and YNNKEL (reference sequence). V was clipped by 2 bases and J by 8 bases; unmatched bases: 8. This CDR3 is 14 amino acids long.

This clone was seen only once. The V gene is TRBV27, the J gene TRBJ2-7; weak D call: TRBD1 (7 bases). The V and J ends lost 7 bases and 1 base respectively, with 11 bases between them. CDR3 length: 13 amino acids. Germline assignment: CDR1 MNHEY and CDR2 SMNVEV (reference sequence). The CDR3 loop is CASKPGGSYEQYF. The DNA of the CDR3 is TGTGCCAGCAAGCCAGGGGGGTCCTACGAGCAGTACTTC.

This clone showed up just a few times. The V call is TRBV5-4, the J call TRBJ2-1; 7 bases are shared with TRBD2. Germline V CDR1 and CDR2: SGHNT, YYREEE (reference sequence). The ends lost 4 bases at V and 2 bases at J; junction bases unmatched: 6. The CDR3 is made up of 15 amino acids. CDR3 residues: CASSLWEGTYNEQFF. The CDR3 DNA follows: TGTGCCAGCAGCCTTTGGGAGGGCACCTACAATGAGCAGTTCTTC.

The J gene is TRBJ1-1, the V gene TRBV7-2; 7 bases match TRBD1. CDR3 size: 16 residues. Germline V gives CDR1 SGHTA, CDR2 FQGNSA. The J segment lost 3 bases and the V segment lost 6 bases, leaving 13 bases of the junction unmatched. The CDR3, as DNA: TGTGCCAGCAGTTCCCCAGGGGGTAGGTTGCACACTGAAGCTTTCTTT. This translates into CASSSPGGRLHTEAFF.

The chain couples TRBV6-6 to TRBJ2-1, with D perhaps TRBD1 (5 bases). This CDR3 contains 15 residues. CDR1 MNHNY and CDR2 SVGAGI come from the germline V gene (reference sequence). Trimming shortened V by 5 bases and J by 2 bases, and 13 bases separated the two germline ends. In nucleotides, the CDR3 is TGTGCCAGCAGTCAGCAGGGTTTCACCTACAATGAGCAGTTCTTC. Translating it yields CASSQQGFTYNEQFF.

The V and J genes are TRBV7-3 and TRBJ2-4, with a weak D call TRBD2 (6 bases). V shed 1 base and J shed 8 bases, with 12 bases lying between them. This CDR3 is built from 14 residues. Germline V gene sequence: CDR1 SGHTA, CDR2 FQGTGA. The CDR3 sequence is CASSLRGREDIQYF. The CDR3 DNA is TGTGCCAGCAGCTTAAGAGGAAGGGAGGACATTCAGTACTTC.

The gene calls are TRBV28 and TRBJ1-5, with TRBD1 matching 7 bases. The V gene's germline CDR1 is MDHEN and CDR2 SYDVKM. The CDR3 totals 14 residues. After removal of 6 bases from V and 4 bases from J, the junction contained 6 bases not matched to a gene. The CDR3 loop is CASRPRTGNQPQHF. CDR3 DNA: TGTGCCAGCAGACCTAGGACAGGAAATCAGCCCCAGCATTTT.

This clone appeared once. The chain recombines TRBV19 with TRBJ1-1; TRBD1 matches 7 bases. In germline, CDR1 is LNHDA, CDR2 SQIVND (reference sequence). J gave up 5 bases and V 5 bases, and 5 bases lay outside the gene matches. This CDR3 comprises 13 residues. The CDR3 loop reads CASSAEGATEAFF. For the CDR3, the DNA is TGTGCCAGTAGTGCCGAGGGGGCAACTGAAGCTTTCTTT. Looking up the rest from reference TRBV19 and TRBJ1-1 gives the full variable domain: DGGITQSPKYLFRKEGQNVTLSCEQNLNHDAMYWYRQDPGQGLRLIYYSQIVNDFQKGDIAEGYSVSREKKESFPLTVTSAQKNPTAFYLCASSAEGATEAFFGQGTRLTVV.

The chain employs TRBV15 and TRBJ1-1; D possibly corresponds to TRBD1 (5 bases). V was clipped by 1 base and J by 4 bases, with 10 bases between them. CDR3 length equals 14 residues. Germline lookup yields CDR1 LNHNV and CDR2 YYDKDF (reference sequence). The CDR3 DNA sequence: TGTGCCACCAGCAGAGGGGGGGGAGGCACTGAAGCTTTCTTT. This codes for CATSRGGGGTEAFF.